Included here is one T cell receptor (beta chain) sequence, with context. This clonotype was counted at least ten times. Its antigen is currently not known. Base qualities are missing; no much larger clone stands one base away. Trimming takes 6 bases off V and 6 bases off J; junction bases not matched to a gene: 11. Per the germline V gene (reference sequence), DFQATT is the CDR1 and SNEGSKA is the CDR2. The CDR3 measures 15 amino acids from cysteine to phenylalanine. CDR3 DNA only is kept here, 45 bases in frame from base 1. This sample was taken from a study of CD8 T cells in ankylosing spondylitis (dated by TCRdb to about 2017). With respect to the entire study: The study set out to find disease-linked TCR variants by profiling T cell receptor beta repertoires in ankylosing spondylitis patients and healthy donors. The full study cohort was made up of about 24 ankylosing spondylitis patients and more than 90 healthy donors. Peripheral blood samples were taken, and synovial fluid was additionally collected from ankylosing spondylitis patients.

General conclusions and limits of the study: The disease-linked clones were reported to be significantly enriched in matched synovial fluid samples from ankylosing spondylitis patients. A CD8+ phenotype was shown by the disease-linked clones, which were found at relatively low frequencies in peripheral blood. Some motif variants had previously been reported in the synovial fluid and blood of reactive arthritis patients, which suggests shared mechanisms of disease initiation. A TCR beta motif of roughly 8 highly homologous amino acid variants appeared characteristic of blood from ankylosing spondylitis patients.

The instrument given in TCRdb is Illumina HiSeq 2500. Quantitative 5'-RACE with molecular barcodes was the method used to prepare the TCR beta libraries. As for how the authors treated the data: Disease-linked TCR variants were identified with a new computational method built on a probabilistic model of VDJ rearrangement. TCRdb handled the public reads itself, with Q25 trimming in fastp and clone calling in MiXCR, and kept productive beta chains. Rows are unified per CDR3 protein, each entry keeping the most common DNA and genes. What appears here as the V and J calls and clone size reflects TCRdb's work, not the paper's. Across this sample there are roughly 150,000 distinct CDR3 sequences, with 9.8% seen only once. Around 15% of the sample goes to the ten largest clones.

The sequence was obtained from a female donor with ankylosing spondylitis or in good health (not recorded which). The V gene is TRBV20-1 and the J gene is TRBJ2-3, and 11 junctional nucleotides match TRBD2. Input material: blood, either unsorted or a sorted T cell fraction (not recorded which). The DNA sequence reads TGCAGTGCAACGACTAGCGGGGCCCCACGGGATACGCAGTATTTT. This gives the protein CSATTSGAPRDTQYF.